A selection of T cell receptor beta chains follows, all from one sample in a study of cytomegalovirus exposure and HLA in healthy donors. The method was immunoSEQ multiplex PCR; TCRdb's version includes in-frame clones alone and lacks a portion of them. The table includes nearly 110,000 clones, 74% detected once. Material for sequencing was PBMCs. These receptors originate from a middle-aged woman in good health and CMV-seropositive. CDR3s include the opening cysteine and the closing phenylalanine or tryptophan. The D gene is left open where the match is weak. Where a row states a size, it is once, few, many or the class of an expanded clone; other rows omit it.

j_call d_call v_call clone_size cdr3_nt cdr3_aa
TRBJ2-6 TRBD1 TRBV27 - TGTGCCAGCAGTTGGACAGGGCCTGGGGCCAACGTCCTGACTTTC CASSWTGPGANVLTF
TRBJ2-2 TRBD1 TRBV5-1 once TGCGCCAGCAGCTTGGCCCCTCCTGACAGGGTAGGGCCCGGGGAGCTGTTTTTT CASSLAPPDRVGPGELFF
TRBJ2-1 TRBD2 TRBV6-6 - TGTGCCAGCAGTAGCGGGGGGCTGGGCTACAATGAGCAGTTCTTC CASSSGGLGYNEQFF
TRBJ2-3 - TRBV11-3 - TGTGCCAGCAGGGGCGTGGCGGATACGCAGTATTTT CASRGVADTQYF
TRBJ1-6 - TRBV7-9 - TGTGCCAGCAGTTTCCAGGGGTCCTATTCACCCCTCCACTTT CASSFQGSYSPLHF
TRBJ2-5 - TRBV7-2 many TGTGCCAGCAGCTTAGGGACAGAACAAGAGACCCAGTACTTC CASSLGTEQETQYF
TRBJ2-7 TRBD1 TRBV15 - TGTGCCACCAGCCAAGACAGGGGGCGGTACGAGCAGTACTTC CATSQDRGRYEQYF
TRBJ1-2 - TRBV18 - TGTGCCAGCTCGCTTAACAGGGACCACTATGGCTACACCTTC CASSLNRDHYGYTF
TRBJ2-7 - TRBV4-2 - TGTGCCAGCAGCCAAGCCCCCCCGGGGGAGCAGTACTTC CASSQAPPGEQYF
TRBJ1-2 - TRBV30 - TGTGCCTGGGCGCGTTTCGGGGGCTACACCTTC CAWARFGGYTF
TRBJ2-4 - TRBV2 - TGTGCCAGCAGCGATTGGGGCAGGGTTGACATTCAGTACTTC CASSDWGRVDIQYF
TRBJ1-2 - TRBV6-1 - TGTGCCAGCAGTGCAACAGGCCGTGGCTACACCTTC CASSATGRGYTF
TRBJ2-3 - TRBV14 - TGTGCCAGCAGCCAAGACCATGGCGGGGCGGGAGATACGCAGTATTTT CASSQDHGGAGDTQYF
TRBJ1-4 - TRBV7-8 - TGTGCCAGCAGCTTAGGCGGGGCTGAAAAACTGTTTTTT CASSLGGAEKLFF
TRBJ2-1 - TRBV11-1 - TGTGCCAGCAGCTTAGGCAGGGGTGACTACAATGAGCAGTTCTTC CASSLGRGDYNEQFF
TRBJ1-2 - TRBV10-3 - TGTGCCATCAGCGTTTCAGGGCGCACGTATGGCTACACCTTC CAISVSGRTYGYTF
TRBJ2-7 TRBD1 TRBV6-5 - TGTGCCAGCAGTTACTCGGGGACAGGGGGCGGCTACGAGCAGTACTTC CASSYSGTGGGYEQYF
TRBJ1-3 - TRBV10-3 - TGTGCCATCAGTGCCGCCGGGAGCCGCTCTGGAAACACCATATATTTT CAISAAGSRSGNTIYF
TRBJ1-4 TRBD1 TRBV5-8 once TGTGCCAGCAGCTCACCGGGACAGGGTGAAAAACTGTTTTTT CASSSPGQGEKLFF
TRBJ2-5 TRBD2 TRBV4-1 - TGCGCCAGCAGCCAGATAGCGGGGGGGCGAGAGACCCAGTACTTC CASSQIAGGRETQYF
TRBJ1-2 TRBD1 TRBV5-6 - TGTGCCAGCAGCGGAGGACAGGGGTATGGGGGCTACACCTTC CASSGGQGYGGYTF
TRBJ1-4 - TRBV6-4 - TGTGCCAGCAGCGCCGGGACTAATGAAAAACTGTTTTTT CASSAGTNEKLFF
TRBJ1-6 - TRBV5-4 once TGTGCCAGCAGCCCCGGGAGGGGTGGTAATTCACCCCTCCACTTT CASSPGRGGNSPLHF
TRBJ1-1 - TRBV30 - TGTGCCTGGAATCGGGGTATGAACACTGAAGCTTTCTTT CAWNRGMNTEAFF
TRBJ1-2 - TRBV4-1 - TGCGCCAGCAGCCAAGCGGGGGTGGGTGGCTACACCTTC CASSQAGVGGYTF
TRBJ1-1 - TRBV6-1 - TGTGCCAGCAGGCCATCCCGGACTGAAGCTTTCTTT CASRPSRTEAFF
TRBJ1-6 TRBD1 TRBV5-1 - TGCGCCAGCAGCACGACAGGGGGCTATAATTCACCCCTCCACTTT CASSTTGGYNSPLHF
TRBJ2-7 TRBD2 TRBV11-2 - TGTGCCAGCAGCTTAGCGGGGGGGGAGCAGTACTTC CASSLAGGEQYF
TRBJ2-7 TRBD1 TRBV6-1 - TGTGCCAGCAGTGAGCCGACAGGGCGGTCGTACGAGCAGTACTTC CASSEPTGRSYEQYF
TRBJ1-5 - TRBV18 - TGTGCCAGCTCACCCTTTCCCGGGGATCAGCCCCAGCATTTT CASSPFPGDQPQHF
TRBJ2-1 TRBD2 TRBV5-1 - TGCGCCAGCAGCTTCCTAGCGGGGGTAGACAATGAGCAGTTCTTC CASSFLAGVDNEQFF
TRBJ1-6 - TRBV2 - TGTGCCAGCAGGATTCAGGGAGGGGTAAATTCACCCCTCCACTTT CASRIQGGVNSPLHF
TRBJ1-3 - TRBV9 - TGTGCCAGCAGCGGATCTACAGGCTCTGGAAACACCATATATTTT CASSGSTGSGNTIYF
TRBJ1-6 TRBD1 TRBV5-1 - TGCGCCAGCAGCCCACTCCCGCCTGGACAGGGGGGCCCACCCCTCCACTTT CASSPLPPGQGGPPLHF
TRBJ2-3 TRBD2 TRBV10-3 few TGTGCCGCCGGGACTAGCGGGGGGGCTGGAGATACGCAGTATTTT CAAGTSGGAGDTQYF
TRBJ1-2 - TRBV4-1 few TGCGCCAGCAGCCAAGAATGGCAGGGCTCCTATGGCTACACCTTC CASSQEWQGSYGYTF
TRBJ1-1 - TRBV19 few TGTGCCAGCGGATACAGGGAGGGCAACACTGAAGCTTTCTTT CASGYREGNTEAFF
TRBJ2-5 TRBD2 TRBV10-3 - TGTGCCATCAGTGAGCCACTAGCGGGGATGGGAGAGACCCAGTACTTC CAISEPLAGMGETQYF
TRBJ1-1 - TRBV2 - TGTGCCAGCAGTTGGGGGAACAGGGAAAACACTGAAGCTTTCTTT CASSWGNRENTEAFF
TRBJ1-4 TRBD1 TRBV5-1 - TGCGCCAGCAGCTCGGACCCGGGGACAGGTGCGAATGAAAAACTGTTTTTT CASSSDPGTGANEKLFF
TRBJ1-1 - TRBV5-1 - TGCGCCAGCAGCCTGGACAGTGCCGCTGAAGCTTTCTTT CASSLDSAAEAFF
TRBJ1-1 - TRBV19 once TGTGCCAGTAGCCTCGGGGGGGCACTCGGGGCTTTCTTT CASSLGGALGAFF
TRBJ1-6 TRBD1 TRBV7-8 - TGTGCCAGCAGCCAGGGACAGTATAATTCACCCCTCCACTTT CASSQGQYNSPLHF
TRBJ2-5 - TRBV18 - TGTGCCAGCTCGCACTTAGGCAGGGAAGAGACCCAGTACTTC CASSHLGREETQYF
TRBJ2-3 TRBD2 TRBV9 - TGTGCCAGCAGCGCTAGTGCGGGGGGCACAGATACGCAGTATTTT CASSASAGGTDTQYF
TRBJ2-4 - TRBV10-1 - TGCGCCAGCAGACCGACGACCCCTCGGGTTGGCGGGATCGTGGCCAAAAACATTCAGTACTTC CASRPTTPRVGGIVAKNIQYF
TRBJ1-2 TRBD1 TRBV29-1 - TGCAGCGGGCTCGGACAGGGTCCTTATGGCTACACCTTC CSGLGQGPYGYTF
TRBJ1-1 - TRBV2 - TGTGCCAGCAGCCAGGGTGGGAACACTGAAGCTTTCTTT CASSQGGNTEAFF
TRBJ1-5 - TRBV19 - TGTGCCAGTAGTATATGGGAGCAGCCCCAGCATTTT CASSIWEQPQHF
TRBJ2-4 - TRBV6-5 - TGTGCCAGCAGCCTCAGGGGAACCATAAACATTCAGTACTTC CASSLRGTINIQYF
TRBJ1-4 - TRBV5-1 - TGCGCCAGCAGCCAGACAGAAGCTTTAACTAATGAAAAACTGTTTTTT CASSQTEALTNEKLFF